A single sample gave rise to the 9 T cell receptor beta chains below, sequenced in a study of cytomegalovirus exposure and HLA in healthy donors. With 60 Vbeta and 13 Jbeta primers, the PCR was carried out. Profiled with immunoSEQ multiplex PCR; TCRdb holds only in-frame clones, not every one. The repertoire includes about 88,000 clones, over 80% of them detected once, and less than 2.5% sits in the top ten. The source material was PBMCs. The receptors were sampled from a young man in good health and CMV-seronegative.

J is TRBJ2-3 and V is TRBV9, with 14 bases aligning to TRBD2. J lost 5 bases, V lost 2 bases, and 4 bases had no gene match. Per germline, CDR1 SGDLS and CDR2 YYNGEE. The CDR3 is 16 residues long. The CDR3 here is CASSVGLAGVIDTQYF. CDR3 nucleotide sequence: TGTGCCAGCAGCGTGGGACTAGCGGGAGTTATAGATACGCAGTATTTT.

Only a few counts were recorded for this clone. The chain has TRBV10-3 and TRBJ2-1; D perhaps matches TRBD1 (5 bases). Germline assignment: CDR1 ENHRY and CDR2 SYGVKD. V gave up 8 bases and J gave up 6 bases, with 8 bases separating them. This CDR3 comprises 11 residues. CDR3 in amino acids: CAIARGNEQFF. CDR3 in DNA: TGTGCCATCGCTAGGGGCAATGAGCAGTTCTTC.

The chain uses TRBV11-1 and TRBJ2-5, with 7 bases fitting TRBD1. The J call is in doubt because the DNA end fits TRBJ2-7 better. The V gene's germline CDR1 is SGHAT and CDR2 FQDESV (reference sequence). The CDR3 length is 14 residues. In DNA, the CDR3 is TGTGCCAGCAGCCCACAGGACAGGCGGTACGAGCAGTACTTC. It encodes CASSPQDRRYEQYF.

The chain joins TRBV28 to TRBJ1-1, with 7 bases fitting TRBD1. From germline, CDR1 is MDHEN and CDR2 SYDVKM. There are 13 residues in the CDR3. V lost 5 bases and J lost 9; bases outside the gene matches: 9. The CDR3, as DNA: TGTGCCAGCAGTCTCATCCGACAGGGCAAAGCTTTCTTT. Protein product: CASSLIRQGKAFF.

The chain is built from TRBV7-3 and TRBJ1-2; 10 bases align to TRBD1. The CDR3 extends over 13 amino acids. V trimming: 5 bases; J trimming: 8 bases; junction bases outside the gene matches: 5. Germline V gene data show CDR1 as SGHTA and CDR2 as FQGTGA. CDR3 nucleotide sequence: TGTGCCAGCAGCCGACAGGGGGCCGGAGGCTACACCTTC. Amino acid sequence: CASSRQGAGGYTF.

The gene calls are TRBV7-2 and TRBJ2-1; TRBD2 matches 13 bases. The CDR3 extends over 15 amino acids. J lost 10 bases, V lost 3 bases, and 6 bases had no gene match. From germline, CDR1 is SGHTA and CDR2 FQGNSA. The CDR3 nucleotides are TGTGCCAGCAGCTTCAAGGGACTAGCGGGATTAGAGCAGTTCTTC. It is translated as CASSFKGLAGLEQFF.

This chain joins TRBV7-2 and TRBJ2-4, with 14 bases fitting TRBD2. This CDR3 comprises 19 residues. Germline CDR1 is SGHTA and CDR2 is FQGNSA. Trimming cost V 1 base and J 1 base; bases outside gene matches: 6. This chain's CDR3 is CASSLVGTSGSGAKNIQYF. DNA for the CDR3: TGTGCCAGCAGCTTAGTTGGGACTAGCGGGAGCGGGGCCAAAAACATTCAGTACTTC.

J is TRBJ2-3 and V is TRBV4-2; 8 bases map to TRBD2. Trimming took 4 bases from V and 4 from J; bases not matched to a gene: 10. Looked up from germline, CDR1 is LGHNA and CDR2 is YNFKEQ. There are 16 residues in the CDR3. For the CDR3, the DNA is TGTGCCAGCAGCCCGAAAGACGGGAGGGCCCCAGATACGCAGTATTTT. As protein: CASSPKDGRAPDTQYF.

The chain has TRBV7-2 and TRBJ1-5, with TRBD1 as a possible D gene (6 bases). With 4 bases removed from V and 3 bases from J, the gap between germline ends came to 13 bases. Germline V gene sequence: CDR1 SGHTA, CDR2 FQGNSA. This CDR3 has 15 amino acids. CDR3 nucleotide sequence: TGTGCCAGCAGCTCCGTGAGGACAGACAATCAGCCCCAGCATTTT. Its translation: CASSSVRTDNQPQHF.